Each of the 21 T cell receptor beta chains below was sequenced from the same sample in a study of human T cells and chemical hapten exposure. TCRdb reprocessed the RACE reads with MiXCR, giving one entry per CDR3 protein. The sample has 140,000 or so distinct CDR3 sequences, about 12% seen once. Time point indicated: patch test 2, 6 weeks after DPC sensitization. Treatment in this sample: therapeutic diphenylcyclopropenone sensitization with weekly scalp DPC. Sample: whole blood, taken in connection with sensitization to the hapten diphenylcyclopropenone (DPC). These receptors originate from a woman between 50 and 59 years old with alopecia areata. Some clones in this sample may be carry-over from other donors' samples.

The rearrangement links TRBV20-1 to TRBJ2-1, with 8 positions matching TRBD1. This CDR3 comprises 12 residues. Per the germline V gene, CDR1 is DFQATT and CDR2 is SNEGSKA (reference sequence). V lost 4 bases to trimming and J lost 7 bases; unmatched junction nucleotides: 3. The CDR3 region has the DNA TGCAGTGCTACCAGGGGGCCTAATGAGCAGTTCTTC. It is translated as CSATRGPNEQFF.

The chain recombines TRBV30 with TRBJ1-1; unclear D gene. Germline CDR1 reads GTSNPN; CDR2 reads SVGIG (reference sequence). CDR3 length equals 14 residues. V lost 0 bases, J lost 2 bases, and 10 bases lay in between. The CDR3 loop reads CAWSVLEGNTEAFF. The CDR3 DNA sequence: TGTGCCTGGAGTGTTTTGGAAGGAAACACTGAAGCTTTCTTT.

This clonotype was picked up a small number of times. This chain joins TRBV3-1 and TRBJ2-5; D uncertain. This CDR3 region has 13 residues. Trimming cost V 4 bases and J 1 base, with 7 bases left between them. CDR1 and CDR2 (germline): LGHDT, YNNKEL (reference sequence). CDR3 in DNA: TGTGCCAGCAGCCGCTTGGGCCAAGAGACCCAGTACTTC. This sequence encodes CASSRLGQETQYF.

The chain joins TRBV19 to TRBJ1-2; a weak D match, TRBD1 (5 bases). V was cut by 5 bases and J by 2 bases, with 9 bases left in between. The CDR3 spans 13 residues. Per germline, CDR1 LNHDA and CDR2 SQIVND (reference sequence). This chain's CDR3 is CASSVGLNYGYTF. CDR3 coding DNA: TGTGCCAGTAGTGTGGGACTAAACTATGGCTACACCTTC.

The chain carries TRBV28 and TRBJ1-1; a weak D match, TRBD1 (6 bases). The germline V and J ends were trimmed by 4 bases and 3 bases, with 15 bases remaining between them. CDR1 is MDHEN and CDR2 is SYDVKM in the germline V gene. The CDR3 covers 15 residues. CDR3 in DNA: TGTGCCAGCAGTTCGCCCACAGGGTCGGACACTGAAGCTTTCTTT. It yields the protein CASSSPTGSDTEAFF.

The chain employs TRBV5-1 and TRBJ2-1, with 9 bases matching TRBD2. The CDR3 is made up of 15 amino acids. Germline V lookup: CDR1 SGHRS, CDR2 YFSETQ. The J segment lost 6 bases and the V segment lost 2 bases, leaving 6 bases of the junction unmatched. CDR3 nucleotides: TGCGCCAGCAGCTTTAGCGGGAGCCCATCCAATGAGCAGTTCTTC. It codes for CASSFSGSPSNEQFF.

Concerning this clonotype: A junction boundary mismatches the germline segment, possibly from a read error. CDR3 in amino acids: CAGEEGASRESRGKESQYF. CDR3 coding DNA: TGTGCCGGCGAGGAGGGGGCCTCTCGGGAAAGTAGGGGAAAAGAGTCCCAGTACTTC. The chain combines TRBV4-2 with TRBJ2-5; a weak D match, TRBD1 (7 bases). The CDR3 covers 19 residues. Germline V gene data show CDR1 as LGHNA and CDR2 as YNFKEQ.

The chain uses TRBV24-1 and TRBJ2-3; D is perhaps TRBD1 or TRBD2 (5 bases each). Trimming removed 1 base from V and 4 bases from J, with 14 bases in between. CDR1 and CDR2 (germline): KGHDR, SFDVKD. The CDR3 totals 16 residues. The CDR3 is CATSDFEDMGADTQYF. The CDR3 nucleotides are TGTGCCACCAGTGATTTTGAGGACATGGGGGCAGATACGCAGTATTTT.

To note about this clonotype: A single base separates this from a much larger clone, so it may be a read error. This sequence joins TRBV9 and TRBJ1-1; perhaps TRBD1 as D (5 bases). The CDR3 consists of 13 residues. Germline CDR1 is SGDLS and CDR2 is YYNGEE. CDR3 DNA: TGTGTCAGCAGCGTAGCTAGGGGCACTGAAGCTTTCTTT. Translated, it gives CVSSVARGTEAFF.

This clonotype has a count of ten or more. The V call is TRBV28, the J call TRBJ1-2, with D hard to call. V dropped 5 bases and J dropped 0 bases, with 4 bases sitting between them. In germline, CDR1 is MDHEN, CDR2 SYDVKM. The CDR3 contains 12 residues. The chain's CDR3 is CASSEANYGYTF. In nucleotides, the CDR3 is TGTGCCAGCAGTGAAGCTAACTATGGCTACACCTTC.

This clonotype turned up a few times. The rearrangement links TRBV7-3 to TRBJ2-1; D call uncertain. Germline-derived CDR1 and CDR2 are SGHTA and FQGTGA. Trimming took off 1 base at V and 1 base at J, with 8 bases between the two ends. The CDR3 runs to 15 residues. CDR3 region: CASSLKVLSYNEQFF. In nucleotides, the CDR3 is TGTGCCAGCAGCTTAAAAGTCCTGTCCTACAATGAGCAGTTCTTC.

This clonotype was detected a few times. The gene calls are TRBV5-4 and TRBJ2-1, with D perhaps TRBD1 or TRBD2 (6 bases each). Looked up from germline, CDR1 is SGHNT and CDR2 is YYREEE (reference sequence). The germline V and J ends were trimmed by 0 bases and 5 bases, with 15 bases remaining between them. This CDR3 is 16 amino acids long. CDR3 protein: CASSLDGGPIDNEQFF. In DNA form, the CDR3 reads TGTGCCAGCAGCTTGGATGGGGGGCCTATAGACAATGAGCAGTTCTTC.

The chain is built from TRBV5-6 and TRBJ2-1, with D possibly matching TRBD2 (5 bases). V dropped 4 bases and J dropped 0 bases, with 11 bases sitting between them. This CDR3 has 15 residues. Germline V gene data show CDR1 as SGHDT and CDR2 as YYEEEE. The CDR3: CASSPWRSSYNEQFF. CDR3 in DNA: TGTGCCAGCAGCCCCTGGAGGAGCTCCTACAATGAGCAGTTCTTC.

Only a few counts were recorded for this clonotype. The chain has TRBV7-6 and TRBJ2-5; 7 bases line up with TRBD2. Germline-derived CDR1 and CDR2 are SGHVS and FNYEAQ. There are 15 residues in the CDR3. V dropped 1 base and J dropped 7; count of bases not matched to a gene: 9. The CDR3 is CASSLDTGGLVTQYF. CDR3 DNA: TGTGCCAGCAGCTTAGATACGGGAGGATTAGTGACCCAGTACTTC.

The chain has TRBV5-5 and TRBJ2-5; TRBD2 matches at 8 bases. The J segment lost 2 bases and the V segment lost 4 bases, leaving 7 bases of the junction unmatched. This CDR3 is 15 amino acids long. The germline V gene encodes CDR1 SGHKS and CDR2 YYEKEE (reference sequence). DNA for the CDR3: TGTGCCAGCAGCCCTCCACGGGGGGGGCAAGAGACCCAGTACTTC. Protein: CASSPPRGGQETQYF.

The CDR3 protein is CASSQQHTSTDTQYF. CDR3 in DNA: TGTGCCAGCAGCCAACAACACACCAGCACAGATACGCAGTATTTT. The rearrangement uses TRBV14 and TRBJ2-3; D is undetermined. CDR3 length: 15 residues. V lost 2 bases and J 0 bases, leaving 9 bases between the germline ends. Germline V gives CDR1 SGHDN, CDR2 FVKESK.

This chain connects TRBV27 to TRBJ2-3, with no clear D. CDR3 length equals 12 residues. The V end lost 5 bases, the J end lost 2 bases, and 5 bases lay between the germline ends. CDR1 is MNHEY and CDR2 is SMNVEV in the germline V gene (reference sequence). CDR3 loop: CASSTVTDTQYF. The CDR3 DNA reads as TGTGCCAGCAGTACCGTCACAGATACGCAGTATTTT.

A word on this clonotype: Compared with germline, one end of the junction differs, possibly owing to a read error. This chain uses TRBV29-1 with TRBJ1-2, with unresolved D. Germline CDR1 is SQVTM and CDR2 is ANQGSEA. This CDR3 is 8 amino acids long. The CDR3 coding sequence is TGCAGCGTTGAGGCCGGACTCTTC. It translates to CSVEAGLF.

The V gene is TRBV28, the J gene TRBJ1-1; no clear D gene. With 5 bases removed from V and 7 bases from J, the gap between germline ends came to 26 bases. The CDR3 runs to 17 residues. Germline V gene data show CDR1 as MDHEN and CDR2 as SYDVKM. The chain's CDR3 is CASSLRPFRGMRGEAFF. CDR3 coding DNA: TGTGCCAGCAGTCTACGCCCTTTTCGGGGAATGCGGGGTGAAGCTTTCTTT.

This clonotype has a count of ten or more. The junction and the germline gene differ at one end; a read error may be behind it. This chain links TRBV7-7 with TRBJ2-1; 9 positions match TRBD2. Germline V lookup: CDR1 SSHAT, CDR2 FNYEAQ (reference sequence). CDR3 length: 14 amino acids. The CDR3 protein is CASSSRLADNEQFF. The DNA of the CDR3 is TGTGCTAGCAGCTCCCGACTAGCGGACAATGAGCAGTTCTTC.

The rearrangement joins TRBV20-1 to TRBJ2-4; D might be TRBD2 (5 bases). The CDR3 length is 16 residues. Per the germline V gene, CDR1 is DFQATT and CDR2 is SNEGSKA (reference sequence). V was shortened by 1 base and J by 1 base, with 14 bases between the two germline ends. The CDR3 loop reads CSARGEAVLAKNIQYF. The CDR3 nucleotides are TGCAGTGCTAGAGGGGAAGCGGTTCTGGCCAAAAACATTCAGTACTTC.